This is a list of T cell receptor beta chains from one sample in a study of long-term antiretroviral therapy in people with HIV. Only in-frame clones appear in the TCRdb table, and some are missing; sequencing was by immunoSEQ multiplex PCR. The sample shows 14,000 or so clones, roughly 88% of them seen only once. The material was unsorted PBMCs, obtained 0.4 years after starting antiretroviral therapy. These receptors were obtained from a man under 40 with HIV. CDR3s include the opening cysteine and the closing phenylalanine or tryptophan.

J: TRBJ1-1; length: 16; V: TRBV10-3; CDR3: CAISEPLQQPNTEAFF
J: TRBJ1-1; length: 13; V: TRBV19; CDR3: CASIPAMNTEAFF
J: TRBJ2-5; length: 12; V: TRBV5-4; CDR3: CASSFRGETQYF
J: TRBJ2-7; length: 16; V: TRBV5-1; CDR3: CASSAIDSGASYEQYF
J: TRBJ2-3; length: 17; V: TRBV29-1; CDR3: CSVSNPRTSGDTDTQYF
J: TRBJ2-7; length: 16; V: TRBV18; CDR3: CASSPSGVGASYEQYF
J: TRBJ2-1; length: 10; V: TRBV7-7; CDR3: CAIGDGEQFF
J: TRBJ1-1; length: 15; V: TRBV7-9; CDR3: CASSVGAGANTEAFF
J: TRBJ2-3; length: 15; V: TRBV30; CDR3: CAWSAPGRSSDTQYF
J: TRBJ1-1; length: 13; V: TRBV27; CDR3: CASSSSVYTEAFF
J: TRBJ2-7; length: 12; V: TRBV2; CDR3: CAGRTGAYEQYF
J: TRBJ2-3; length: 15; V: TRBV10-3; CDR3: CAISPGRGGADTQYF
J: TRBJ2-5; length: 19; V: TRBV5-1; CDR3: CASSPGRVAGLKQQETQYF
J: TRBJ1-2; length: 13; V: TRBV27; CDR3: CASSFGQWDGYTF
J: TRBJ2-7; length: 12; V: TRBV28; CDR3: CASSQRSGEQYF
J: TRBJ2-5; length: 14; V: TRBV5-1; CDR3: CASSLVRDGETQYF
J: TRBJ1-4; length: 16; V: TRBV2; CDR3: CASSEFTGLTGEKLFF
J: TRBJ1-1; length: 13; V: TRBV4-3; CDR3: CASSQEKRTEAFF
J: TRBJ2-3; length: 14; V: TRBV11-3; CDR3: CASSSRTGTDTQYF
J: TRBJ2-3; length: 15; V: TRBV6-1; CDR3: CASSEPGRWPDTQYF
J: TRBJ1-2; length: 12; V: TRBV11-2; CDR3: CASSLLGFGYTF
J: TRBJ2-5; length: 15; V: TRBV2; CDR3: CASSEVAGGLETQYF
J: TRBJ2-3; length: 16; V: TRBV5-8; CDR3: CASSSGLSTSTDPQYF
J: TRBJ2-3; length: 15; V: TRBV6-5; CDR3: CASSTRGQYTDTQYF
J: TRBJ1-4; length: 12; V: TRBV11-2; CDR3: CASSRPTGGLFF